This is a list of T cell receptor beta chains from one sample in a study of blood T cells in healthy people across ages. TCRdb ran MiXCR on the 5' RACE reads and lists one entry per CDR3 protein. The sample lists about 720,000 distinct CDR3 sequences, around 25% seen once, with more than 3% in the top ten. These data also formed part of another study, on T cells of mothers and their children.

The sequencing sample was made of blood. Receptors were obtained from a boy between 5 and 17 years old in good health. Each CDR3 is given with its conserved first and last residue. D genes are given only for firm matches. Expanded clones are given a class, and other clones once, few, many or no size at all.

v_gene	d_gene	j_gene	abundance	CDR3nt	CDR3aa
TRBV28	TRBD1	TRBJ2-7	.	TGTGCCAGCAGTCAGGGACAGGAGCTCTCCTACGAGCAGTACTTC	CASSQGQELSYEQYF
TRBV6-6	.	TRBJ1-4	.	TGCGCCAGCTATCAAAGCGGCAGGGTAGGCGAAAAACTGTTTTTT	CASYQSGRVGEKLFF
TRBV27	.	TRBJ2-5	.	TGTGCCAGCAGATCACTAGCAGGGGCCCAAGAGACCCAGTACTTC	CASRSLAGAQETQYF
TRBV6-2/TRBV6-3	.	TRBJ2-1	once	TGTGCCAGCAGCTCCGGGCGAGCAGGGAGCAATGAGCAGTTCTTC	CASSSGRAGSNEQFF
TRBV27	.	TRBJ2-7	few	TGTGCCAGCAGGACGATTCGCGGTGATGAGCAGTACTTC	CASRTIRGDEQYF
TRBV5-1	TRBD2	TRBJ2-7	many	TGTGCCAGCAGCTTTTCGGGGGGCGAGCAGTACTTC	CASSFSGGEQYF
TRBV20-1	.	TRBJ2-1	few	TGCAGTGCTTGGGGGGCCGGGAATGAGCAGTTCTTC	CSAWGAGNEQFF
TRBV6-1	.	TRBJ1-2	.	TGTGCCAGCAGTGACAGGGGCACTAACTATGGCTACACCTTC	CASSDRGTNYGYTF
TRBV6-7	.	TRBJ1-1	few	TGTGCCAGCAGCGGGTGCGGACATTCGAACACTGAAGCTTTCTTT	CASSGCGHSNTEAFF
TRBV29-1	.	TRBJ2-4	.	TGCAGCGTTGAAGCCGCCTCGCGGGATGGCCCAGACATTCAGTACTTC	CSVEAASRDGPDIQYF
TRBV7-2	.	TRBJ1-3	.	TGTGCCAGCAGTCCCAACCAGGGGGGAAACACCATATATTTT	CASSPNQGGNTIYF
TRBV12-3/TRBV12-4	.	TRBJ2-4	.	TGTGCCAGCAGTTTCGCAGGGGATTTGAGCATTCAGTACTTC	CASSFAGDLSIQYF
TRBV7-9	TRBD2	TRBJ2-1	many	TGTGCCAGCAGCTTAAGGGGACTAGCGGGATCCAATGAGCAGTTCTTC	CASSLRGLAGSNEQFF
TRBV6-6	TRBD1	TRBJ2-5	.	TGTGCCAGCAGTTTGCCCCGGGACAGGGGACAAGAGACCCAGTACTTC	CASSLPRDRGQETQYF
TRBV30	.	TRBJ2-1	few	TGTGCCTGGAAGGTGAGCGGGCTCCTGGGCAATGAGCAGTTCTTC	CAWKVSGLLGNEQFF
TRBV5-1	.	TRBJ2-5	.	TGCGCCAGCAGCCGGACCCTACTCGGGGGGCTTGAGACCCAGTACTTC	CASSRTLLGGLETQYF
TRBV29-1	.	TRBJ2-7	.	TGCAGCGTTGAAAAGGGGGAGAGGGGGGGCTACGAGCAGTACTTC	CSVEKGERGGYEQYF
TRBV6-2/TRBV6-3	TRBD1	TRBJ2-7	once	TGTGCCAGCAGCAAAGCCGGGACAGCTAATACCTACGAGCAGTACTTC	CASSKAGTANTYEQYF
TRBV20-1	.	TRBJ2-4	.	TGCAGTGCTAGACGGGAGCAAAACATTCAGTACTTC	CSARREQNIQYF
TRBV27	.	TRBJ2-7	few	TGTGCCAGCAGTTTGCAGGGTAGCGGCTACGAGCAGTACTTC	CASSLQGSGYEQYF
TRBV7-3	TRBD2	TRBJ2-1	.	TGTGCCAGCAGCTACAGGGGGTGGCTAGCGGGAGACGAGCAGTTCTTC	CASSYRGWLAGDEQFF
TRBV18	.	TRBJ1-2	few	TGTGCCAGCTCTCATCGGGTGGAGAGCGACTATGGCTACACCTTC	CASSHRVESDYGYTF
TRBV20-1	TRBD1	TRBJ1-4	.	TGCAGTGCTAGAGCAGGGGGACACGCAACTAATGAAAAACTGTTTTTT	CSARAGGHATNEKLFF